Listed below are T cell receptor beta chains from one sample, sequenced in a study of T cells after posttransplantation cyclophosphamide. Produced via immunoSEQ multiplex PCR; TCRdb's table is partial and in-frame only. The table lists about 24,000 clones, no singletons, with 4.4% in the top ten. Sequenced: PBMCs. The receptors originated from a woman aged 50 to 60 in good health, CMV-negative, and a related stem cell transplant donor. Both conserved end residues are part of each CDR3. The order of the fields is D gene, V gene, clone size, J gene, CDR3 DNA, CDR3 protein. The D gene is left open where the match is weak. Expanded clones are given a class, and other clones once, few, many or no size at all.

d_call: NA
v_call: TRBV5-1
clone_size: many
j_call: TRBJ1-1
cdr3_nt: TGCGCCAGCAGCTTGGAGGGGGTTGGCACTGAAGCTTTCTTT
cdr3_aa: CASSLEGVGTEAFF

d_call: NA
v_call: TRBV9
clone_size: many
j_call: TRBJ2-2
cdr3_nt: TGTGCCAGCAGCGTAGCGGTTGGCACCGGGGAGCTGTTTTTT
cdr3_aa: CASSVAVGTGELFF

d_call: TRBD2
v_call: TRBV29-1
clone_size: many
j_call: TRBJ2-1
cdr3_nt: TGCAGCGGGTCCGGGACTAGCGGGAGGGCCTATGAGCAGTTCTTC
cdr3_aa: CSGSGTSGRAYEQFF

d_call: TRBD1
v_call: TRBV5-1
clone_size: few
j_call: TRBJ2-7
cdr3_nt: TGCGCCAGCAGCTTGGTTCCCCCACAGGGGGTCCCCTACGAGCAGTACTTC
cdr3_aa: CASSLVPPQGVPYEQYF

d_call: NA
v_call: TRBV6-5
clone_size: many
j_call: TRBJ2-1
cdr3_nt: TGTGCCAGCAGTTACCTTCGTCCAGCAGGCAGGAATGAGCAGTTCTTC
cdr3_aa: CASSYLRPAGRNEQFF

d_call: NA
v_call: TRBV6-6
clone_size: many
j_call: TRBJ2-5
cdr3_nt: TGTGCCAGCAGCCCCAAAGGAGGCCAAGAGACCCAGTACTTC
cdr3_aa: CASSPKGGQETQYF

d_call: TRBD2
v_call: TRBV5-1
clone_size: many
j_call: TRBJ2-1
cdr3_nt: TGCGCCAGCAGCTTGGGAGGGACTACTTACAATGAGCAGTTCTTC
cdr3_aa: CASSLGGTTYNEQFF

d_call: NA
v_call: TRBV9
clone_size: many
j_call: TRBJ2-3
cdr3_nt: TGTGCCAGCAGTTCGCCGGGGGAGGCAGATACGCAGTATTTT
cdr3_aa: CASSSPGEADTQYF

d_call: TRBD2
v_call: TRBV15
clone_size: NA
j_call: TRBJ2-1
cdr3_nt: TGTGCCACCAGCAGACTAGCGGGGGCGGGGGGGGAGCAGTTCTTC
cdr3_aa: CATSRLAGAGGEQFF

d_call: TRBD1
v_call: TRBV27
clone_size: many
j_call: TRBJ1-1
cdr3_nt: TGTGCCAGCAGTTGGAGGGGGCTGAACACTGAAGCTTTCTTT
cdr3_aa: CASSWRGLNTEAFF

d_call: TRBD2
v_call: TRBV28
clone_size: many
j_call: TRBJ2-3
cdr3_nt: TGTGCCAGCAATTCGCTAGCGGTACAAGATACGCAGTATTTT
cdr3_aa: CASNSLAVQDTQYF

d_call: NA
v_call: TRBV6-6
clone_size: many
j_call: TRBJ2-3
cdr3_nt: TGTGCCAGCACCCCGGTGGCGGTTCGCACAGATACGCAGTATTTT
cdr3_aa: CASTPVAVRTDTQYF

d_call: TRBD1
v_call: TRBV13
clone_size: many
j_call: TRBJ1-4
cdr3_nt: TGTGCCAGCAGCTCCCCCACCCGAGGGGGCGCGGGGGGTGAAAAACTGTTTTTT
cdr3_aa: CASSSPTRGGAGGEKLFF

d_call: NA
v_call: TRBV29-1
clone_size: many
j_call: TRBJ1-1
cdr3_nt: TGCAGCGTTCCAAGCGTAGGGGAGGGTGAAGCTTTCTTT
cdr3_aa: CSVPSVGEGEAFF

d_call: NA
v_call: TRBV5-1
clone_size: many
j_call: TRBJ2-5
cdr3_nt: TGCGCCAGCAGCGAGGATCCGGCAGGGGGGCAAGAGACCCAGTACTTC
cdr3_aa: CASSEDPAGGQETQYF

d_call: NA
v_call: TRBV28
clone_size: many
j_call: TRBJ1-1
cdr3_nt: TGTGCCAGCAGCTTAGGAGGGAACACTGAAGCTTTCTTT
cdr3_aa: CASSLGGNTEAFF

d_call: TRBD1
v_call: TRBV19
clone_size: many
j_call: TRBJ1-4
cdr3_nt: TGTGCCAGTAGTGTGCGACAGGGGGGTAATGAAAAACTGTTTTTT
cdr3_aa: CASSVRQGGNEKLFF

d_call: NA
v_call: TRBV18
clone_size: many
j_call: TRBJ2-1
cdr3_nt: TGTGCCAGCTCACTTGAATTAAACAAAGACAATGAGCAGTTCTTC
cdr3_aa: CASSLELNKDNEQFF

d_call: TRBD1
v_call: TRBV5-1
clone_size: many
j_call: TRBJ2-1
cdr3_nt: TGCGCCAGCAGAAGCCGAGGGGGCGCGGAGTATGAGCAGTTCTTC
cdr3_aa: CASRSRGGAEYEQFF

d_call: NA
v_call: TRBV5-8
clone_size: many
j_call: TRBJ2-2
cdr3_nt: TGTGCCAGCAGCTCGGATATATATCTAGGAGGGAACACCGGGGAGCTGTTTTTT
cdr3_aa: CASSSDIYLGGNTGELFF

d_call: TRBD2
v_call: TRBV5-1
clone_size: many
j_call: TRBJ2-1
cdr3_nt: TGCGCCAGCAGCAGGACTAGCCACAATCCTGAGCAGTTCTTC
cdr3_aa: CASSRTSHNPEQFF

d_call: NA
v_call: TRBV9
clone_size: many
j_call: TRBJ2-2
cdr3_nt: TGTGCCAGCAGCGGAAGAAGGACTACCAACACCGGGGAGCTGTTTTTT
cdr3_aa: CASSGRRTTNTGELFF

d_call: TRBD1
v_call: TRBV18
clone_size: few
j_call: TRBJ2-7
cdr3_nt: TGTGCCAGCTCACTGACAGGGGACGAGCAGTACTTC
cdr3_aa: CASSLTGDEQYF

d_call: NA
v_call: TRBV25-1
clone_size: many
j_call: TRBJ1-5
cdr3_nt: TGTGCCAGCAGTGATGGGGGAAAGGGGGGCAATCAGCCCCAGCATTTT
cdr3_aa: CASSDGGKGGNQPQHF

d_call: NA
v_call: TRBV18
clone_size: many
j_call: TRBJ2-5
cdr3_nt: TGTGCCAGCTCACCAGGCTTCCAAGAGACCCAGTACTTC
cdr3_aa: CASSPGFQETQYF

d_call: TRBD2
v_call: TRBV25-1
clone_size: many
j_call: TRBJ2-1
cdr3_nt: TGTGCCAGCAGTGGAGGGGTACCGGGGGGCTCCTACAATGAGCAGTTCTTC
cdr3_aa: CASSGGVPGGSYNEQFF

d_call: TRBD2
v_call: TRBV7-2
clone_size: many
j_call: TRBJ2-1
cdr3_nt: TGTGCCAGCAGCTTCCGCAACCTAGCGGGGGGGAATGAGCAGTTCTTC
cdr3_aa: CASSFRNLAGGNEQFF

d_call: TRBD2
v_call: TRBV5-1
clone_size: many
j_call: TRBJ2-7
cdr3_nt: TGCGCCAGCAGCTACGGGACTAGTGACGAGCAGTACTTC
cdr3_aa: CASSYGTSDEQYF

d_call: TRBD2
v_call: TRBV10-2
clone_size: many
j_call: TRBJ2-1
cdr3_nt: TGCGCCAGCAGGGCCGGGACTAGCGGGATGACGCCCTACAATGAGCAGTTCTTC
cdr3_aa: CASRAGTSGMTPYNEQFF

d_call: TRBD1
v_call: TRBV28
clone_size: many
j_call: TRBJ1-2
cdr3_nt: TGTGCCAGCAGTGTCGTACCGGGACAGGGGGACGGCTACACCTTC
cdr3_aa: CASSVVPGQGDGYTF

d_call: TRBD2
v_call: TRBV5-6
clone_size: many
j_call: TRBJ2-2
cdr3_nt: TGTGCCAGCAGCTTGGAACTAGCGGGAGTATTCGGGGAGCTGTTTTTT
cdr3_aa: CASSLELAGVFGELFF

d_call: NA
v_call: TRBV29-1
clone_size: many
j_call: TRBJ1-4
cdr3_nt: TGCAGCGTTGTTTCAGAGGGAAATGAAAAACTGTTTTTT
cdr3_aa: CSVVSEGNEKLFF

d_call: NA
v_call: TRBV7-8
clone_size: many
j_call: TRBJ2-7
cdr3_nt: TGTGCCAGCAGCCTCAGGTCCTCGAACTCCTACGAGCAGTACTTC
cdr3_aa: CASSLRSSNSYEQYF

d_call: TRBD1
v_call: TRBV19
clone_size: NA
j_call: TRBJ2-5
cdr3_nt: TGTGCCAGTAGTACCCGGGACAGACTCTACGGGCAGTACTTC
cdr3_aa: CASSTRDRLYGQYF

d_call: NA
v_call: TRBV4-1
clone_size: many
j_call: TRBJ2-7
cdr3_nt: TGCGCCAGCAGCCAAGAAGCGAGGGTGGCCCAATCCTACGAGCAGTACTTC
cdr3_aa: CASSQEARVAQSYEQYF

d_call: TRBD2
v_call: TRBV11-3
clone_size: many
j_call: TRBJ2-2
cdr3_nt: TGTGCCAGCAGCGGCGAGGGGAGGGGCGCCGGGGAGCTGTTTTTT
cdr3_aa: CASSGEGRGAGELFF

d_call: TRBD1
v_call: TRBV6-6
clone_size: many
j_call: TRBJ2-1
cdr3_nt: TGTGCCAGCAGTTACTCGAGTGACAGGGGGATCCATGAGCAGTTCTTC
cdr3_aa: CASSYSSDRGIHEQFF

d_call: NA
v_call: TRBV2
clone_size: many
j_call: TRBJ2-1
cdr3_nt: TGTGCCAGCAGTGAAGCGTTGTACCCTAAGTTCTTC
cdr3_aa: CASSEALYPKFF

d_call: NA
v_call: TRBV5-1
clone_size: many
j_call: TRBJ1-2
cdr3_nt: TGCGCCAGCAGCTTGGCGCAGGGTCGATATGGCTACACCTTC
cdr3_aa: CASSLAQGRYGYTF

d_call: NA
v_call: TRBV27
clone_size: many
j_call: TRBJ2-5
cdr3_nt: TGTGCCAGCAGTTTTTCAGGGTTCATCCAAGAGACCCAGTACTTC
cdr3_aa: CASSFSGFIQETQYF

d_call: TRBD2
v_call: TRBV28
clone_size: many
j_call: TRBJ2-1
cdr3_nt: TGTGCCAGCAGAATAGCGGGAGCGCCATCCTACAATGAGCAGTTCTTC
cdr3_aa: CASRIAGAPSYNEQFF

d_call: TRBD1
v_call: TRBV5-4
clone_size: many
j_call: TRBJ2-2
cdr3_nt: TGTGCCAGCAGGTCCGCCGGACAGGGGGCTAACGGGGAGCTGTTTTTT
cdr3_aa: CASRSAGQGANGELFF

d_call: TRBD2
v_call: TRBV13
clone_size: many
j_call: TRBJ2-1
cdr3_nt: TGTGCCAGCAGCTTAGTGGCTAGCGGGGGGTATGAGCAGTTCTTC
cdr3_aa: CASSLVASGGYEQFF

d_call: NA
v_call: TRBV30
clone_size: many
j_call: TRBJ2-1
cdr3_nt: TGTGCCTGGAAAGGACTCAAAGCCTACAATGAGCAGTTCTTC
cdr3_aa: CAWKGLKAYNEQFF

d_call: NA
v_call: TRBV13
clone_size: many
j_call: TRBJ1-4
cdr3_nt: TGTGCCAGCAGCACGGGACTCAATGAAAAACTGTTTTTT
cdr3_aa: CASSTGLNEKLFF

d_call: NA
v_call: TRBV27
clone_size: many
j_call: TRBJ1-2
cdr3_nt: TGTGCCAGCAGTTTTCGCTCAGCGAACTATGGCTACACCTTC
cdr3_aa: CASSFRSANYGYTF

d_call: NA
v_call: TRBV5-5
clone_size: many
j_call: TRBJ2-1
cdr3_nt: TGTGCCAGCAGCCCTAACAATGAGCAGTTCTTC
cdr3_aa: CASSPNNEQFF

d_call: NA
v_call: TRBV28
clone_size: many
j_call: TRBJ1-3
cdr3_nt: TGTGCCAGCAGCTCTCCCGCCCGGGAGCCCGGAAACACCATATATTTT
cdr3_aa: CASSSPAREPGNTIYF

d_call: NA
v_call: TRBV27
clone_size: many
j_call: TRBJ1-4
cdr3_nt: TGTGCCAGCGGGCGGGGGCGCGGGGAAAAACTGTTTTTT
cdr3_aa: CASGRGRGEKLFF

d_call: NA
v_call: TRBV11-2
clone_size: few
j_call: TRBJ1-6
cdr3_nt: TGTGCCAGCAGCTTAGGGCAAGTCCATTCACCCCTCCACTTT
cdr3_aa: CASSLGQVHSPLHF

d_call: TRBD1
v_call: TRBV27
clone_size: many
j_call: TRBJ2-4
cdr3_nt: TGTGCCAGCAGTTCACAGGGGGCAGCCAAAAACATTCAGTACTTC
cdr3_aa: CASSSQGAAKNIQYF

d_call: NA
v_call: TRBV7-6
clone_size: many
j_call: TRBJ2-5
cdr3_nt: TGTGCCAGCAGCCAACAAGAGACCCAGTACTTC
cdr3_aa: CASSQQETQYF

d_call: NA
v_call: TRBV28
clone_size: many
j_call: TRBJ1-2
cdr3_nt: TGTGCCAGCAGTTTTGGGGGGGGGCGCCGTAAGGGCTACACCTTC
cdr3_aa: CASSFGGGRRKGYTF

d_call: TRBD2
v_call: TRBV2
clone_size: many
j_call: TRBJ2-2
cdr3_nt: TGTGCCAGCACCACGGGACTAGCGGGGCTGAACACCGGGGAGCTGTTTTTT
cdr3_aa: CASTTGLAGLNTGELFF